This T cell receptor beta chain was identified during a study of cytomegalovirus exposure and HLA in healthy donors. Turning to this clone: Its antigen is still unknown.

Study-level findings and limits: CMV serostatus was the only immune exposure information that was available. The analysis excluded some indistinguishable V segments, including TRBV6-2 and TRBV6-3. Donors were assumed by presence/absence analyses to have roughly uniform sequencing depth.

Per germline, CDR1 MNHEY and CDR2 SMNVEV (reference sequence). The trim removed 3 bases at V and 2 bases at J, leaving 2 bases unmatched. This CDR3 is built from 15 residues. Vbeta (60) and Jbeta (13) primers were used in the PCR. Clones were read by immunoSEQ multiplex PCR, and TCRdb kept only the in-frame ones, dropping some. The table shows around 110,000 clones, with over 60% occurring only once. The sample comprised PBMCs. The sequence came from a young man in good health and CMV-seropositive. The chain employs TRBV27 and TRBJ2-5, with 11 positions matching TRBD2. The CDR3 loop is CASSFRLAGQETQYF. In DNA form, the CDR3 reads TGTGCCAGCAGTTTCCGACTAGCGGGACAAGAGACCCAGTACTTC.